The entry that follows covers one T cell receptor (beta chain) sequence. Here immunoSEQ multiplex PCR was the method, and the copy in TCRdb shows in-frame clones only, minus some. The sample yields some 2,500,000 clones, 80% to 95% seen once. V lost 0 bases and J lost 9, with 16 bases in between. Germline-derived CDR1 and CDR2 are SGHRS and YFSETQ. There are 15 residues in the CDR3. This sample was taken from a study of shared clonotypes between healthy human individuals. The chain joins TRBV5-1 to TRBJ2-1, with no clear D. The TCR sequence derives from a man between 18 and 29 years old in good health. Some clones in this sample may be carry-over from other donors' samples. Sequenced sample: naive CD4+ T cells from PBMCs. Subset denoted: CD45RA+ positively selected. The CDR3 loop reads CASSLGDALVGEQFF. The CDR3 DNA is TGCGCCAGCAGCTTGGGCGATGCGCTAGTCGGTGAGCAGTTCTTC.